The sequence of this TCR beta chain was determined in a study of T cells after yellow fever vaccination. Study-wide results and caveats: Post-booster repertoires contained most primary-vaccination clones again (roughly 96% CD4, around 88% CD8).

Comment on this clonotype: Antigen unknown.

TCRdb called the 5' RACE reads again in MiXCR, with one record for every CDR3 protein. Among under 300,000 distinct CDR3 sequences, less than 9% were seen once, and the ten largest hold roughly 0.86%. This sequence originates from a man aged 25-45 years who received the YFV17D yellow fever vaccine. The starting material was CD4+ T cells sorted from PBMCs, obtained 15 days after the yellow fever booster vaccination.

The CDR3 DNA is TGTGCCACCAGCGATCCGGCGGCCGAGACCCAGTACTTC. Its protein product is CATSDPAAETQYF. The chain employs TRBV15 and TRBJ2-5; D gene ambiguous. Between the trimmed V and J ends, which lost 5 bases and 5 bases, there was a span of 12 bases. The CDR3 has 13 amino acids. CDR1 and CDR2 (germline): LNHNV, YYDKDF (reference sequence). Full variable domain (outside the CDR3, taken from reference TRBV15 and TRBJ2-5): DAMVIQNPRYQVTQFGKPVTLSCSQTLNHNVMYWYQQKSSQAPKLLFHYYDKDFNNEADTPDNFQSRRPNTSFCFLDIRSPGLGDTAMYLCATSDPAAETQYFGPGTRLLVL.